This TCR beta chain appears in the sequencing data of a study of T cell repertoires in cytomegalovirus infection. The germline gives CDR1 ENHRY, CDR2 SYGVKD. V lost 2 bases to trimming and J lost 3 bases, with 18 bases between them. The length of the CDR3 is 17 residues. This clonotype was seen a handful of times. Its antigen is undetermined. TCRdb fed the reads into MiXCR, producing one record per CDR3 protein. The sample yields around 78,000 distinct CDR3 sequences, around 42% seen once. V gene TRBV10-3 combines with J gene TRBJ2-3, with D possibly called TRBD1 or TRBD2 (6 bases each). The clonotype was recovered from a human donor in good health (CMV status not recorded). Some clones in this sample may be carry-over from other donors' samples. The sequenced sample was CD8+ T cells from cultured PBMCs, obtained from culture after CMV antigen stimulation. The CDR3 DNA follows: TGTGCCATCAGTGAGAGTGGGGCGGGACAAGGGACAGATACGCAGTATTTT. It is translated as CAISESGAGQGTDTQYF.